This T cell receptor beta chain is drawn from a study of T-cell memory formation after mild COVID-19. Germline V CDR1 and CDR2: SGHTA, FQGNSA. Trimming took off 1 base at V and 0 bases at J, with 9 bases between the two ends. The CDR3 length is 15 residues. Study-wide points: Clones that got smaller from day 15 to 85 had even CD4/CD8, while clones growing later tipped toward CD4+.

One entry per CDR3 protein, called by TCRdb with MiXCR from the 5' RACE reads. The sample gives approximately 570,000 distinct CDR3 sequences, more than 15% of which show up once; 12% is in the top ten. This clonotype was seen a handful of times. Its matching antigen is unknown. V is TRBV7-2 and J is TRBJ2-5; TRBD1 might be the D (6 bases). Input material: PBMCs or a T cell subset sorted from them (not recorded which). The origin of this receptor is an adult woman who had mild COVID-19 (a few samples of this study predate the infection). Cell type and time point are not known. Written as DNA, the CDR3 is TGTGCCAGCAGCTTAGGGGGGCTGTACCAAGAGACCCAGTACTTC. Its translation is CASSLGGLYQETQYF.